This TCR beta chain was captured by sequencing in a study of vaccination effects on CD4 cells after COVID-19. Antigen-specific CD4+ T cells were expanded with viral peptide pools in the ViraFEST assay before sequencing. Following a roughly ten-day culture, CD4+ T cells were purified. Each participant was given two doses of one vaccine (BNT162b2 or mRNA-1273). Each vaccine recipient was nucleocapsid antibody negative and had no prior SARS-CoV-2 infection. Days 3 and 7 saw half the medium replaced with IL-2 medium. The CDR3 totals 13 residues. Trimming took off 4 bases at V and 0 bases at J, with 4 bases between the two ends. In germline, CDR1 is SQVTM, CDR2 ANQGSEA. Regarding this clone: What it binds is not known.

Some clones are missing from TCRdb's copy, which holds only in-frame ones; the method was immunoSEQ multiplex PCR. The sample has roughly 27,000 clones, approximately 71% seen once; the top ten hold 7% to 9.5%. The clonotype comes from a human donor who received a COVID-19 vaccine. The chain employs TRBV29-1 and TRBJ2-6; D gene ambiguous. The sample here was CD4+ T cells from PBMCs cultured with HCoV-NL63 spike peptides, taken after COVID-19 vaccination. CDR3 DNA: TGCAGCGTTGTCCTCTCTGGGGCCAACGTCCTGACTTTC. Its protein is CSVVLSGANVLTF.